This TCR beta chain comes out of a study of cytomegalovirus exposure and HLA in healthy donors. Losses at the gene ends were 6 bases for V and 7 bases for J; bases not matched to a gene: 4. Per the germline V gene, CDR1 is MNHEY and CDR2 is SMNVEV (reference sequence). This CDR3 region has 14 residues. Sequenced by immunoSEQ multiplex PCR; TCRdb stores in-frame clones only, minus some. The sample contains under 400,000 clones, roughly 88% of which appear only once. The gene calls are TRBV27 and TRBJ1-4; 11 bases are a match to TRBD1. The TCR was taken from a woman between 18 and 30 years old in good health and CMV-seronegative. Source material: PBMCs. CDR3 amino acids: CASRQDRGREKLFF. The CDR3 region has the DNA TGTGCCAGCAGACAGGACAGGGGGCGTGAAAAACTGTTTTTT.